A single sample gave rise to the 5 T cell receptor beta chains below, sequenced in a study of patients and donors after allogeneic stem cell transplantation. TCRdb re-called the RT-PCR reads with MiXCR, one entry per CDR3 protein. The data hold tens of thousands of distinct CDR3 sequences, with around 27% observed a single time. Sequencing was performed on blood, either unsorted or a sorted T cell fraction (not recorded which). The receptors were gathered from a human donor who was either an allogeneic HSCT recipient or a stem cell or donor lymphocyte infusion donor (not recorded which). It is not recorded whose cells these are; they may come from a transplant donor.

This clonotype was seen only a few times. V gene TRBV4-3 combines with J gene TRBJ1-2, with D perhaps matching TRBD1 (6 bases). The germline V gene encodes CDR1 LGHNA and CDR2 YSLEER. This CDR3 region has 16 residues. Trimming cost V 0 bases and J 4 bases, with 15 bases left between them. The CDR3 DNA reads TGCGCCAGCAGCCAAGATATCGGGGGGCGAGGCTATGGCTACACCTTC. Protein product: CASSQDIGGRGYGYTF.

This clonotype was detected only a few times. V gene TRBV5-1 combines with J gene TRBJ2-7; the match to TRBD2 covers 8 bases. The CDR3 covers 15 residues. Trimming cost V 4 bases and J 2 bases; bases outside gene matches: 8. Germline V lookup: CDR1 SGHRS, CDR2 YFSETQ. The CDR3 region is CASSRGLAQTYEQYF. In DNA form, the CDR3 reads TGCGCCAGCAGCCGAGGACTAGCCCAAACCTACGAGCAGTACTTC.

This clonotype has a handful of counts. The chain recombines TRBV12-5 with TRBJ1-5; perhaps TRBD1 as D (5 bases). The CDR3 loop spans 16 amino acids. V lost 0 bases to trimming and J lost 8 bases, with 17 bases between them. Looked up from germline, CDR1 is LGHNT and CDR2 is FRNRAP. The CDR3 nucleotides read TGTGCTAGTGGTTTGGTAGTTGGGACCCTAGCGGAGCCCCAGCATTTT. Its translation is CASGLVVGTLAEPQHF. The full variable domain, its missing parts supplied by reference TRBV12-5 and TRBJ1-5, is DARVTQTPRHKVTEMGQEVTMRCQPILGHNTVFWYRQTMMQGLELLAYFRNRAPLDDSGMPKDRFSAEMPDATLATLKIQPSEPRDSAVYFCASGLVVGTLAEPQHFGDGTRLSIL.

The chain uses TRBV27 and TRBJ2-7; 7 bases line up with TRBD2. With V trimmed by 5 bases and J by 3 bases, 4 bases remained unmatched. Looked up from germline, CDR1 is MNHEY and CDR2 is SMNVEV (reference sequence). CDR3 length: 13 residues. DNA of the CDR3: TGTGCCAGCAGTCCTAGCGGCTTCTACGAGCAGTACTTC. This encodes CASSPSGFYEQYF.

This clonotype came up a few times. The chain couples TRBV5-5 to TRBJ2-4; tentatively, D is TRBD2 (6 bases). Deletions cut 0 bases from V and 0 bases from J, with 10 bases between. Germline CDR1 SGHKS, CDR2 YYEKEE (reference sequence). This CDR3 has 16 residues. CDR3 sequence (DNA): TGTGCCAGCAGCTTGGCTGGCGGGGTAGCCAAAAACATTCAGTACTTC. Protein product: CASSLAGGVAKNIQYF.